Listed below are T cell receptor beta chains from one sample, sequenced in a study of blood T cell repertoires in COVID-19. Sequenced by immunoSEQ multiplex PCR; TCRdb stores in-frame clones only, minus some. The sample lists some 250,000 clones; roughly 91% were seen once. Specimen: PBMCs or T cells enriched from blood (not recorded which). These receptors were obtained from a man aged 35 to 55 who had recovered from COVID-19. The CDR3 runs from the conserved cysteine through the conserved F or W. D genes are given only for firm matches. The size of a clone is reported for some rows only, either as once, few or many, or as a class for expanded clones.

D	size	V	J	DNA	CDR3
TRBD2	once	TRBV5-1	TRBJ2-7	TGCGCCAGCAGCTTAGAACCCCCCTACGCTAGCGGGGGTTCCTACGAGCAGTACTTC	CASSLEPPYASGGSYEQYF
-	-	TRBV7-6	TRBJ2-5	TGTGCCAGCAGCTGGGGACTGGGCCAAGAGACCCAGTACTTC	CASSWGLGQETQYF
TRBD2	once	TRBV30	TRBJ2-1	TGTGCCTGGACTAGCGGGGGTGAGCAGTTCTTC	CAWTSGGEQFF
TRBD2	-	TRBV7-9	TRBJ2-1	TGTGCCAGCAGCGCTAGCGGGGGGCTGGATGAGCAGTTCTTC	CASSASGGLDEQFF
TRBD2	-	TRBV7-8	TRBJ2-1	TGTGCCAGCAGCCGGACTAGCGGAAACAATGAGCAGTTCTTC	CASSRTSGNNEQFF
TRBD1	-	TRBV7-9	TRBJ1-5	TGTGCCAGCAGCCCGGGGACAGGCAATCAGCCCCAGCATTTT	CASSPGTGNQPQHF
-	-	TRBV21-1	TRBJ1-1	TGTGCCAGCAGCATCTGGACAGGGGGATTGAACACTGAAGCTTTCTTT	CASSIWTGGLNTEAFF
-	-	TRBV19	TRBJ2-2	TGTGCCAGTAGGCAGGGTGGCACCGGGGAGCTGTTTTTT	CASRQGGTGELFF
TRBD2	once	TRBV6-5	TRBJ2-4	TGTGCCAGCAGTCCCATGGGACTACTCAAAAACATTCAGTACTTC	CASSPMGLLKNIQYF
-	-	TRBV29-1	TRBJ2-7	TGCAGCGTTGCCAGGGGAGTGGGCGAGCAGTACTTC	CSVARGVGEQYF
TRBD1	-	TRBV7-2	TRBJ1-2	TGTGCCAGCAGCTTCGCGGTACAGGGGGGCTATGGCTACACCTTC	CASSFAVQGGYGYTF
-	-	TRBV11-2	TRBJ1-1	TGTGCCAGCAGCTTAGATCTAACGGACATCAGCCTGGGCACTGAAGCTTTCTTT	CASSLDLTDISLGTEAFF
-	-	TRBV28	TRBJ2-2	TGTGCCAGCAGGCCACTCATATGGTACGGGGAGCTGTTTTTT	CASRPLIWYGELFF
TRBD2	-	TRBV24-1	TRBJ2-3	TGTGCCACCAGTCTAGCGGGTAGCACAGATACGCAGTATTTT	CATSLAGSTDTQYF
TRBD1	-	TRBV6-2/TRBV6-3	TRBJ2-7	TGTGCCAGCAGCTTAGGGGACAGGGGCGTCTTCTACGAGCAGTACTTC	CASSLGDRGVFYEQYF
-	-	TRBV19	TRBJ2-7	TGTGCCAGTAGTATAGATCTAAGGGAAGGGGAAACCTACGAGCAGTACTTC	CASSIDLREGETYEQYF
-	-	TRBV5-5	TRBJ2-3	TGTGCCAGCAGCTTGGTGGCAGGCCTTTTCCTCACAGATACGCAGTATTTT	CASSLVAGLFLTDTQYF
-	-	TRBV27	TRBJ1-5	TGTGCCAGCAGTTTATCAGGGGGTGGCAATCAGCCCCAGCATTTT	CASSLSGGGNQPQHF
TRBD1	-	TRBV7-3	TRBJ2-5	TGTGCCAGCAGCCGCGACAGGGACGTAGAGACCCAGTACTTC	CASSRDRDVETQYF
TRBD1	-	TRBV28	TRBJ1-5	TGTGCCAGCAGTACGGACAGGGGGGATCAGCCCCAGCATTTT	CASSTDRGDQPQHF
TRBD1	-	TRBV25-1	TRBJ2-7	TGTGCCAGCAGACAGACCGGGACAGGCCTTTACGAGCAGTACTTC	CASRQTGTGLYEQYF
-	-	TRBV12-5	TRBJ2-2	TGTGCTAGTGGTTTCTTCACCGGGGAGCTGTTTTTT	CASGFFTGELFF
-	few	TRBV5-4	TRBJ2-1	TGTGCCAGCAGCTTGGGGAGGGACAGCTACAATGAGCAGTTCTTC	CASSLGRDSYNEQFF
-	-	TRBV7-2	TRBJ1-1	TGTGCCAGCAGCGCATCAGGCAGCACTGAAGCTTTCTTT	CASSASGSTEAFF
-	-	TRBV9	TRBJ2-2	TGTGCCAGCAGCGTAGTGGCAGGGGCGGTCGGGGAGCTGTTTTTT	CASSVVAGAVGELFF
-	few	TRBV2	TRBJ1-1	TGTGCCAGCATTTCGACAGAGCGTAGGAACACTGAAGCTTTCTTT	CASISTERRNTEAFF
-	few	TRBV5-5	TRBJ1-4	TGTGCCAGCAGCTTGGAGCCGCAGGGTCAAAAACTGTTTTTT	CASSLEPQGQKLFF
-	-	TRBV27	TRBJ2-1	TGTGCCAGCAGGGTAGAAAGCTACAATGAGCAGTTCTTC	CASRVESYNEQFF
TRBD1	-	TRBV5-5	TRBJ1-1	TGTGCCAGCAGCTTGGGGCCCGGGACAGCGAACACTGAAGCTTTCTTT	CASSLGPGTANTEAFF
-	-	TRBV15	TRBJ2-1	TGTGCCACCAGCAGCGCCGGGACAACCTACAATGAGCAGTTCTTC	CATSSAGTTYNEQFF
-	-	TRBV10-1	TRBJ1-1	TGCGCCAGCAGTGAGTCGAAGCACAGGGCCGCTGAAGCTTTCTTT	CASSESKHRAAEAFF
-	-	TRBV27	TRBJ1-1	TGTGCCAGCAGTTTAGGGCTCGCGAACACTGAAGCTTTCTTT	CASSLGLANTEAFF
TRBD2	-	TRBV19	TRBJ2-1	TGTGCCAGTAGTATAGGCGGGAGGGCCAAGGGTGAGCAGTTCTTC	CASSIGGRAKGEQFF
-	few	TRBV2	TRBJ2-1	TGTGCCAGCAGGACCGACAGAAATGAGCAGTTCTTC	CASRTDRNEQFF
TRBD2	-	TRBV27	TRBJ2-2	TGTGCCAGCAGTGGCGGGAGACGCGGGGAGCTGTTTTTT	CASSGGRRGELFF
TRBD1	once	TRBV7-9	TRBJ2-1	TGTGCCAGCAGCCGGGACAGCCAGGCGTACAATGAGCAGTTCTTC	CASSRDSQAYNEQFF
-	-	TRBV3-1/TRBV3-2	TRBJ2-5	TGTGCCAGCAGCCTCCCCGGGCGGGGAATCCAAGAGACCCAGTACTTC	CASSLPGRGIQETQYF
-	-	TRBV4-1	TRBJ2-1	TGCGCCAGCAGCCTTTCTAGTGACTCCTACAATGAGCAGTTCTTC	CASSLSSDSYNEQFF
TRBD1	-	TRBV6-2/TRBV6-3	TRBJ1-1	TGTGCCAGCAGTTACCGCGGACAGGGGAACACTGAAGCTTTCTTT	CASSYRGQGNTEAFF
TRBD2	-	TRBV27	TRBJ2-7	TGTGCCAGCAGTTTAGCGGGAGACTCCTACGAGCAGTACTTC	CASSLAGDSYEQYF
TRBD1	-	TRBV6-5	TRBJ1-6	TGTGCCACCCGAGACAGGGATGGATCACCCCTCCACTTT	CATRDRDGSPLHF
-	-	TRBV6-5	TRBJ2-3	TGTGCCAGCAGTTACGAAGGGACACTTCGCACAGATACGCAGTATTTT	CASSYEGTLRTDTQYF
-	once	TRBV7-9	TRBJ1-3	TGTGCCAGCAGTTTAGTCCGCGGACAGCCCGACCGCTCTGGAAACACCATATATTTT	CASSLVRGQPDRSGNTIYF
TRBD1	-	TRBV25-1	TRBJ2-5	TGTGCCAGCAGTGAAGCCTGGGACAGCCGGGGGACCCAGTACTTC	CASSEAWDSRGTQYF
TRBD1	once	TRBV5-4	TRBJ1-2	TGTGCCAGCAGCAATCGGGACAGGGGGCAGTATGGCTACACCTTC	CASSNRDRGQYGYTF
TRBD1	-	TRBV9	TRBJ1-1	TGTGCCAGCAGCGCCGCAGGGGGCAGCACTGAAGCTTTCTTT	CASSAAGGSTEAFF
TRBD1	-	TRBV7-2	TRBJ2-7	TGTGCCAGCAGCTTAAAATTTGGGACAGTCACTTCCTACGAGCAGTACTTC	CASSLKFGTVTSYEQYF
TRBD2	-	TRBV29-1	TRBJ2-7	TGCAGCGTTGAGGGGACTACCTACGAGCAGTACTTC	CSVEGTTYEQYF
-	-	TRBV10-3	TRBJ2-7	TGTGCCATCAATGATAGCGGAGGCGAGCAGTACTTC	CAINDSGGEQYF
TRBD1	-	TRBV27	TRBJ2-1	TGTGCCAGCAGCCCGGTGGACAGGGGCTACAATGAGCAGTTCTTC	CASSPVDRGYNEQFF
TRBD1	few	TRBV5-6	TRBJ1-4	TGTGCCAGCAGCTCGGCGGGACAGGGGGTTTTGGCTGAAAAACTGTTTTTT	CASSSAGQGVLAEKLFF
-	-	TRBV7-2	TRBJ1-2	TGTGCCGGATCCCGACCAGCAGGGGATGGCTACACCTTC	CAGSRPAGDGYTF
TRBD1	-	TRBV5-1	TRBJ2-7	TGCGCCAGCAGCGGGACAGGGGGCCCCTACGAGCAGTACTTC	CASSGTGGPYEQYF
-	-	TRBV7-3	TRBJ2-3	TGTGCCAGCAGCCCGCGCGGACAGAAGATGGATACGCAGTATTTT	CASSPRGQKMDTQYF
-	once	TRBV7-8	TRBJ2-3	TGTGCCAGCAGCTTAGCATCCGGGGGTACGCAGTATTTT	CASSLASGGTQYF
-	few	TRBV18	TRBJ2-3	TGTGCCAGCTCACCCACCGGCAGGGAATACACAGATACGCAGTATTTT	CASSPTGREYTDTQYF
-	-	TRBV5-6	TRBJ2-7	TGTGCCAGCAGTTATCTTCCGGGTCGAGCCTACGAGCAGTACTTC	CASSYLPGRAYEQYF
TRBD2	-	TRBV5-1	TRBJ2-1	TGCGCCAGCAGCTTGGCCGGGACTAGCCCTGACAATGAGCAGTTCTTC	CASSLAGTSPDNEQFF
TRBD1	-	TRBV24-1	TRBJ1-1	TGTGCCACCCGGGGACAGGGGGTGTCTGAAGCTTTCTTT	CATRGQGVSEAFF
-	-	TRBV12-3/TRBV12-4	TRBJ2-7	TGTGCCAGCAGCTGGATGGGGGGGCTGCAGCAGTACTTC	CASSWMGGLQQYF